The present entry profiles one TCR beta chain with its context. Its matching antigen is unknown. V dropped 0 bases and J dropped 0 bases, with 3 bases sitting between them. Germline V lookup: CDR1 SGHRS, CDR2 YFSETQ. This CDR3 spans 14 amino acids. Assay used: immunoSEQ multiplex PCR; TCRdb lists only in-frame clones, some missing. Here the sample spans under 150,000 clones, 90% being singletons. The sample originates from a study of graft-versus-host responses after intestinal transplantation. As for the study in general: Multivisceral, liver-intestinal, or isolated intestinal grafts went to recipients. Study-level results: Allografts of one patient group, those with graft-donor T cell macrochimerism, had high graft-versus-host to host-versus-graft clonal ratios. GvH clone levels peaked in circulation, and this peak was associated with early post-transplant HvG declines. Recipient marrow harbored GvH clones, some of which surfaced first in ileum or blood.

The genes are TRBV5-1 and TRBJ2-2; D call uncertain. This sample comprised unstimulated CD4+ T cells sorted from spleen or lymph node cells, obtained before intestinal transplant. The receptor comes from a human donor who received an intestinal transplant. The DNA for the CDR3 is TGCGCCAGCAGCTTGGCCACGAACACCGGGGAGCTGTTTTTT. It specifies CASSLATNTGELFF. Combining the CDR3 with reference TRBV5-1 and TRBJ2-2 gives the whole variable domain KAGVTQTPRYLIKTRGQQVTLSCSPISGHRSVSWYQQTPGQGLQFLFEYFSETQRNKGNFPGRFSGRQFSNSRSEMNVSTLELGDSALYLCASSLATNTGELFFGEGSRLTVL.